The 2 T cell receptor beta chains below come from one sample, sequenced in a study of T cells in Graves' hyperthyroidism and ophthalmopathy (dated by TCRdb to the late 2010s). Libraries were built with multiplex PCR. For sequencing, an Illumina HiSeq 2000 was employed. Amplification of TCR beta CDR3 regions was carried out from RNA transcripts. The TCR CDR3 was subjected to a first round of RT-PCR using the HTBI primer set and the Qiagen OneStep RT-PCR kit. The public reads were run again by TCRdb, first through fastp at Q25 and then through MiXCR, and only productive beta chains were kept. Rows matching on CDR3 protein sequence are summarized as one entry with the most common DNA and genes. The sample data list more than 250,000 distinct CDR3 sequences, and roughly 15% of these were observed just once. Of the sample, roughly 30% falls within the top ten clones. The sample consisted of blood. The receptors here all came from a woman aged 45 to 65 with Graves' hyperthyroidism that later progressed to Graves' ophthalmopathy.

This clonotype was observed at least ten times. The CDR3 protein is CASIEGDSNQPQHF. DNA of the CDR3: TGTGCCAGCATCGAAGGAGATAGCAATCAGCCCCAGCATTTT. The rearrangement joins TRBV6-1 to TRBJ1-5; D gene uncertain. The V gene lost 7 bases and the J gene lost 0 bases, with 10 bases spanning the gap. From germline, CDR1 is MNHNS and CDR2 SASEGT. The CDR3 is 14 amino acids.

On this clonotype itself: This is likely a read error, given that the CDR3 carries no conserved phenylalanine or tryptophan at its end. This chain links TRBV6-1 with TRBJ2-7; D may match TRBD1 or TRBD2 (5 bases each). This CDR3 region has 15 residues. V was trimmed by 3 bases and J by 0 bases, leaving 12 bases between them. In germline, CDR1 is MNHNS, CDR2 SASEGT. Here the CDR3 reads CASSDERTNSYEQYS. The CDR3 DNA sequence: TGTGCCAGCAGTGATGAGCGGACAAACTCCTACGAGCAGTACTCC.